These 10 T cell receptor beta chains share one sample of origin, sequenced in a study of beta chain features in type 1 diabetes. Expressed TCRB transcripts were sequenced after all isolated RNA was converted to cDNA. Assay used: immunoSEQ multiplex PCR; TCRdb lists only in-frame clones, some missing. The data show 810,000 or so clones, roughly 16% seen once. Sample: naive CD4+ T cells from blood. Receptor source: a woman under 30 in good health.

This clone was seen once. CDR3 nucleotides: TGTGCCAGCAGTTTTACAGGGGTCACAGATACGCAGTATTTT. Its protein is CASSFTGVTDTQYF. The chain has TRBV6-1 and TRBJ2-3, with TRBD1 matching over 7 bases. V gave up 5 bases and J gave up 2 bases; unmatched junction bases: 4. The germline V gene encodes CDR1 MNHNS and CDR2 SASEGT. The CDR3 covers 14 residues.

The chain has TRBV18 and TRBJ2-1; perhaps TRBD2 as D (6 bases). This CDR3 region has 15 residues. CDR1 is KGHSH and CDR2 is LQKENI in the germline V gene. The ends were cut back, 6 bases at V and 1 base at J, with 13 bases in the middle. The CDR3 region is CASSTRITSYNEQFF. Written as DNA, the CDR3 is TGTGCCAGCTCGACTAGGATTACATCCTACAATGAGCAGTTCTTC.

This clone was observed a handful of times. The chain is built from TRBV28 and TRBJ1-5, with D uncertain. This CDR3 region has 16 residues. The V gene lost 8 bases and the J gene lost 2 bases, with 19 bases spanning the gap. Germline V gives CDR1 MDHEN, CDR2 SYDVKM. The CDR3 region has the DNA TGTGCCAGCGCTCTAGCCCTCGGTGTCGGCAATCAGCCCCAGCATTTT. Its protein is CASALALGVGNQPQHF. The full variable domain, with the rest looked up from reference TRBV28 and TRBJ1-5, is DVKVTQSSRYLVKRTGEKVFLECVQDMDHENMFWYRQDPGLGLRLIYFSYDVKMKEKGDIPEGYSVSREKKERFSLILESASTNQTSMYLCASALALGVGNQPQHFGDGTRLSIL.

The genes are TRBV28 and TRBJ2-2; a possible D gene is TRBD2 (5 bases). Germline-derived CDR1 and CDR2 are MDHEN and SYDVKM. The CDR3 totals 15 residues. The V end was cut by 3 bases, the J end by 6 bases, with 14 bases between. CDR3 sequence (DNA): TGTGCCAGCAGTTTGGGAGCACTAGAATCCGGGGAGCTGTTTTTT. Protein: CASSLGALESGELFF.

This clone was counted a few times. The J gene is TRBJ1-1, the V gene TRBV6-1, with D possibly matching TRBD1 (6 bases). Germline V gene data show CDR1 as MNHNS and CDR2 as SASEGT. The V and J ends lost 6 bases and 1 base respectively, with 15 bases between them. There are 15 residues in the CDR3. For the CDR3, the DNA is TGTGCCAGCAGCCGAAACGGACAGACGAACACTGAAGCTTTCTTT. Translation gives CASSRNGQTNTEAFF.

Here the CDR3 reads CASSLAAVLAGYTF. For the CDR3, the DNA is TGCGCCAGCAGCTTGGCAGCGGTATTAGCGGGCTACACCTTC. The chain joins TRBV5-1 to TRBJ1-2; D remains ambiguous. Looked up from germline, CDR1 is SGHRS and CDR2 is YFSETQ. Trimming cost V 0 bases and J 8 bases, with 14 bases left between them. This CDR3 contains 14 residues. The complete variable domain, with remaining parts taken from reference TRBV5-1 and TRBJ1-2, reads KAGVTQTPRYLIKTRGQQVTLSCSPISGHRSVSWYQQTPGQGLQFLFEYFSETQRNKGNFPGRFSGRQFSNSRSEMNVSTLELGDSALYLCASSLAAVLAGYTFGSGTRLTVV.

This clone was observed a handful of times. The sample has other DNA sequences that encode this CDR3 too. The V call is TRBV5-1, the J call TRBJ2-2, with D uncertain. Germline assignment: CDR1 SGHRS and CDR2 YFSETQ. V lost 0 bases, J lost 6 bases, and 6 bases lay in between. The CDR3 sequence is 13 residues long. CDR3 region: CASSLDPSGELFF. CDR3 coding DNA: TGCGCCAGCAGCTTGGACCCGTCCGGGGAGCTGTTTTTT.

This clone was seen a few times. This chain joins TRBV18 and TRBJ1-2; D remains unclear. Looked up from germline, CDR1 is KGHSH and CDR2 is LQKENI. V was pared by 3 bases and J by 3 bases, with 8 bases between. This CDR3 comprises 13 residues. The CDR3 sequence: CASSPNEDYGYTF. Here the CDR3 DNA reads TGTGCCAGCTCACCTAATGAGGACTATGGCTACACCTTC. The full variable domain, in which reference TRBV18 and TRBJ1-2 provide the parts outside the CDR3, is NAGVMQNPRHLVRRRGQEARLRCSPMKGHSHVYWYRQLPEEGLKFMVYLQKENIIDESGMPKERFSAEFPKEGPSILRIQQVVRGDSAAYFCASSPNEDYGYTFGSGTRLTVV.

The table lists this clone with a few counts. The J gene is TRBJ2-7, the V gene TRBV15; 9 nucleotides line up with TRBD2. The V gene's germline CDR1 is LNHNV and CDR2 YYDKDF (reference sequence). The CDR3 consists of 14 residues. Trimming at V came to 4 bases and at J to 3 bases, leaving 4 bases not matched to a gene. The CDR3: CATSTGLAIYEQYF. The CDR3 DNA reads as TGTGCCACCAGCACGGGACTAGCTATCTACGAGCAGTACTTC.

This rearrangement joins TRBV15 to TRBJ2-1, with D possibly TRBD1 on 5 matching bases. Trimming took off 0 bases at V and 8 bases at J, with 11 bases between the two ends. Looked up from germline, CDR1 is LNHNV and CDR2 is YYDKDF (reference sequence). This CDR3 has 14 residues. The CDR3 is CATSRDGGAHEQFF. CDR3 DNA: TGTGCCACCAGCAGAGATGGTGGGGCCCATGAGCAGTTCTTC.